Below, one T cell receptor beta chain is given with its context. Its specificity is not known. This sample stems from a study of cytomegalovirus exposure and HLA in healthy donors. The CDR3 spans 17 residues. Germline lookup yields CDR1 SEHNR and CDR2 FQNEAQ (reference sequence). The trim removed 5 bases at V and 0 bases at J, leaving 9 bases unmatched. Vbeta (60) and Jbeta (13) primers were used in the PCR. Sequenced by immunoSEQ multiplex PCR; TCRdb stores in-frame clones only, minus some. This table holds 180,000 or so clones, roughly 78% found once. Notes on the study in general: Earlier analysis found most TCR beta V segments productive about 90% or about 30% of the time. When analyzed later, the rates of TCR association showed variation by HLA locus, with DRB1 the most and HLA-C the fewest.

V usage is TRBV7-9 and J usage is TRBJ1-1; 10 nucleotides match TRBD1. This receptor was obtained from a woman in her twenties or thirties in good health and CMV-seronegative. Sequencing was carried out using PBMCs. CDR3: CASSRSRDRGMNTEAFF. CDR3 DNA: TGTGCCAGCAGCCGAAGCAGGGACAGGGGAATGAACACTGAAGCTTTCTTT. The entire variable domain, with the rest obtained from reference TRBV7-9 and TRBJ1-1, is as follows: DTGVSQNPRHKITKRGQNVTFRCDPISEHNRLYWYRQTLGQGPEFLTYFQNEAQLEKSRLLSDRFSAERPKGSFSTLEIQRTEQGDSAMYLCASSRSRDRGMNTEAFFGQGTRLTVV.